Listed here are 12 T cell receptor beta chains from one sample, sequenced in a study of blood T cell repertoires in COVID-19. Sequencing was performed with immunoSEQ multiplex PCR; in TCRdb, only in-frame clones are kept and a portion is missing. The repertoire holds about 120,000 clones, roughly 76% seen once, with around 9.3% in the top ten. The sample taken for sequencing was peripheral blood. The source is a human donor in a cohort sampled during active COVID-19.

The chain employs TRBV27 and TRBJ1-5; TRBD1 agrees at 9 bases. The V and J ends lost 5 bases and 0 bases, in that order; junction bases with no gene match: 5. CDR1 and CDR2 (germline): MNHEY, SMNVEV (reference sequence). CDR3 size: 16 residues. The CDR3, as DNA: TGTGCCAGCAGTCAGACAGGGGGGTATAGCAATCAGCCCCAGCATTTT. Translated, it gives CASSQTGGYSNQPQHF.

The chain joins TRBV20-1 to TRBJ2-7; the D gene is possibly TRBD1 (5 bases). Germline values: CDR1 DFQATT, CDR2 SNEGSKA (reference sequence). The CDR3 consists of 13 residues. Trimming pared 3 bases from V and 2 bases from J, leaving 11 bases between. Here the CDR3 DNA reads TGCAGTGCTAGTTTGACAGAGCCCTACGAGCAGTACTTC. Its translation is CSASLTEPYEQYF.

This rearrangement joins TRBV18 to TRBJ2-2; 7 bases fit TRBD2. Trimming cost V 3 bases and J 6 bases; bases outside gene matches: 7. This CDR3 is 15 amino acids long. Germline values: CDR1 KGHSH, CDR2 LQKENI. This CDR3 is CASSPQGLDSGELFF. The CDR3, as DNA: TGTGCCAGCTCACCCCAAGGACTAGACTCCGGGGAGCTGTTTTTT.

This CDR3 reads CASSQGQGAETQYF. For the CDR3, the DNA is TGCGCCAGCAGCCAAGGACAGGGGGCAGAGACCCAGTACTTC. The V call is TRBV4-3, the J call TRBJ2-5, with 10 bases that match TRBD1. Germline loops: CDR1 LGHNA, CDR2 YSLEER. CDR3 size: 14 residues. The J segment lost 4 bases and the V segment lost 1 base, leaving 0 bases of the junction unmatched.

The chain links TRBV3-1 (or the pseudogene TRBV3-2) to TRBJ1-1, with no clear D. The germline V and J ends were trimmed by 4 bases and 5 bases, with 8 bases remaining between them. The germline CDR1 and CDR2 sequences are LGHDT and YNNKEL (reference sequence). This CDR3 comprises 12 residues. The CDR3 protein is CASSRYRTEAFF. DNA of the CDR3: TGTGCCAGCAGCCGATACAGAACTGAAGCTTTCTTT.

The chain recombines TRBV5-1 with TRBJ2-1; D unresolved. Trimming shortened V by 3 bases and J by 7 bases, and 8 bases separated the two germline ends. Germline V gives CDR1 SGHRS, CDR2 YFSETQ. This CDR3 has 12 amino acids. As DNA, the CDR3 is TGCGCCAGCAGCTCGTACGGGAATGAGCAGTTCTTC. Residues: CASSSYGNEQFF. Full variable domain (remainder filled in from reference TRBV5-1 and TRBJ2-1): KAGVTQTPRYLIKTRGQQVTLSCSPISGHRSVSWYQQTPGQGLQFLFEYFSETQRNKGNFPGRFSGRQFSNSRSEMNVSTLELGDSALYLCASSSYGNEQFFGPGTRLTVL.

The chain employs TRBV29-1 and TRBJ2-1; TRBD2 might be the D (6 bases). Germline V gene data show CDR1 as SQVTM and CDR2 as ANQGSEA. V lost 6 bases, J lost 7 bases, and 10 bases lay in between. This CDR3 comprises 11 residues. The CDR3 protein is CSVVSGNEQFF. Here the CDR3 DNA reads TGCAGCGTAGTTAGCGGAAATGAGCAGTTCTTC.

The rearrangement joins TRBV6-6 to TRBJ1-4, with TRBD1 matching 10 bases. The CDR3 length is 15 residues. V lost 6 bases to trimming and J lost 5 bases; unmatched junction nucleotides: 6. Germline V gene lookup returns CDR1 MNHNY and CDR2 SVGAGI (reference sequence). The CDR3 DNA sequence: TGTGCCAGCAGACCCGGACAGGGGGGGAATGAAAAACTGTTTTTT. Its protein product is CASRPGQGGNEKLFF.

Only one count was recorded for this clone. The V and J genes are TRBV19 and TRBJ1-1; TRBD1 matches at 10 bases. V lost 6 bases, J lost 6 bases, and 7 bases stayed unmatched. Per germline, CDR1 LNHDA and CDR2 SQIVND (reference sequence). This CDR3 region has 14 residues. The CDR3 reads CASSMGQGIAEAFF. CDR3 in DNA: TGTGCCAGTAGCATGGGACAGGGGATTGCTGAAGCTTTCTTT. Complete variable domain (other parts from reference TRBV19 and TRBJ1-1): DGGITQSPKYLFRKEGQNVTLSCEQNLNHDAMYWYRQDPGQGLRLIYYSQIVNDFQKGDIAEGYSVSREKKESFPLTVTSAQKNPTAFYLCASSMGQGIAEAFFGQGTRLTVV.

V is TRBV25-1 and J is TRBJ1-2; D is perhaps TRBD1 (5 bases). Germline V lookup: CDR1 MGHDK, CDR2 SYGVNS. The CDR3 is made up of 15 amino acids. V was pared by 1 base and J by 6 bases, with 15 bases between. CDR3 sequence (DNA): TGTGCCAGCAGTGAATCGGGGGGGTTTCTCGATGGCTACACCTTC. Residues: CASSESGGFLDGYTF.

The gene calls are TRBV28 and TRBJ1-5; the D gene is possibly TRBD1 (6 bases). With 7 bases removed from V and 4 bases from J, the gap between germline ends came to 17 bases. Germline lookup yields CDR1 MDHEN and CDR2 SYDVKM. This CDR3 is built from 15 residues. The CDR3 spells CASTYSGTPNQPQHF. The CDR3 region has the DNA TGTGCCAGCACGTATAGCGGGACACCGAATCAGCCCCAGCATTTT.

V and J are TRBV2 and TRBJ2-3, with TRBD2 matching 9 bases. The CDR3 loop spans 16 amino acids. The junction had 7 bases not matched to a gene; V was cut back by 6 bases and J by 0 bases. Germline CDR1 reads SNHLY; CDR2 reads FYNNEI. CDR3 nucleotides: TGTGCCAGCAGGGCTAGGACTAGCGCTAGCACAGATACGCAGTATTTT. Amino acids: CASRARTSASTDTQYF.